The next 23 T cell receptor beta chains were all read from a single sample in a study of shared clonotypes between healthy human individuals (TCRdb year 2020). The library was prepared using the immunoSEQ multiplex PCR assay. TCRdb took over this immuneACCESS table, retaining in-frame rearrangements with V and J assigned. Such tables are incomplete; in checked studies, under half of the missing clones stem from an unresolved V gene, and the remainder is unexplained. The sample data list about 2.4 million clones, and approximately 93% of these were observed just once. Together, the top ten hold around 0.4% of the sample. Material: naive CD4+ T cells from PBMCs. What the cell subset or site label conveys for this sample: CD45RA+ positively selected. Every receptor here comes from a man aged 18 to 30 in good health. Some clones in this sample may be carry-over from other donors' samples.

Here the CDR3 DNA reads TGTGCCAGTAGTCAGGCGGAAAACTATGGCTACACCTTC. This codes for CASSQAENYGYTF. V gene TRBV19 combines with J gene TRBJ1-2; D ambiguous. Germline lookup yields CDR1 LNHDA and CDR2 SQIVND (reference sequence). The CDR3 consists of 13 residues. Trimming stripped 5 bases from V and 2 bases from J, with 9 bases between.

The chain employs TRBV28 and TRBJ2-3; D may be TRBD1 (5 bases). V dropped 5 bases and J dropped 3 bases, with 12 bases sitting between them. Germline V gives CDR1 MDHEN, CDR2 SYDVKM. This CDR3 is 14 amino acids long. CDR3 protein: CASSISGLTDTQYF. Here the CDR3 DNA reads TGTGCCAGCAGTATTTCAGGGTTGACAGATACGCAGTATTTT.

The chain links TRBV11-1 to TRBJ2-1; 7 nucleotides align to TRBD2. In germline, CDR1 is SGHAT, CDR2 FQDESV (reference sequence). V shed 3 bases, J shed 1 base, and the junction held 6 bases outside the gene matches. The CDR3 sequence is 16 residues long. In DNA form, the CDR3 reads TGTGCCAGCAGCTTTACGGGAGGAGGATCCTACAATGAGCAGTTCTTC. This gives the protein CASSFTGGGSYNEQFF.

CDR3 bases: TGTGCCAGTAGCCGACTAGCGGATACCTACGAGCAGTACTTC. Protein sequence: CASSRLADTYEQYF. The V gene is TRBV19, the J gene TRBJ2-7; the match to TRBD2 covers 9 bases. Trimming took 6 bases from V and 2 from J; bases not matched to a gene: 5. CDR3 size: 14 residues. The germline gives CDR1 LNHDA, CDR2 SQIVND (reference sequence).

This sequence joins TRBV27 and TRBJ2-3, with 12 bases aligning to TRBD2. Germline CDR1 MNHEY, CDR2 SMNVEV (reference sequence). The ends lost 4 bases at V and 2 bases at J; junction bases unmatched: 4. The CDR3 contains 16 residues. The CDR3 protein is CASSSLAGGTTDTQYF. The DNA for the CDR3 is TGTGCCAGCAGTTCACTAGCGGGGGGAACCACAGATACGCAGTATTTT.

This sequence joins TRBV30 and TRBJ1-4; no reliable D call. The ends were cut back, 1 base at V and 1 base at J, with 7 bases in the middle. The germline gives CDR1 GTSNPN, CDR2 SVGIG (reference sequence). CDR3 length equals 14 residues. The CDR3 loop is CAWSEGGTNEKLFF. CDR3 nucleotide sequence: TGTGCCTGGAGTGAGGGTGGAACTAATGAAAAACTGTTTTTT.

The count of this clone is one. The chain's CDR3 is CASSLVPAGEQYF. The CDR3 nucleotides are TGTGCCAGCAGCTTGGTACCAGCAGGCGAGCAGTACTTC. V usage is TRBV5-6 and J usage is TRBJ2-7; D remains ambiguous. Germline loops: CDR1 SGHDT, CDR2 YYEEEE. V was shortened by 0 bases and J by 6 bases, with 10 bases between the two germline ends. CDR3 length: 13 residues.

The V and J genes are TRBV9 and TRBJ1-1, with D possibly matching TRBD1 (6 bases). The CDR3 is made up of 12 amino acids. V lost 4 bases, J lost 11 bases, and 15 bases lay in between. CDR1 and CDR2 from the germline V gene are SGDLS and YYNGEE. The CDR3 spells CASSPREGEAFF. CDR3 DNA sequence: TGTGCCAGCAGCCCCCGGGAGGGGGAGGCTTTCTTT.

V usage is TRBV11-1 and J usage is TRBJ2-3; possible D gene TRBD2, 5 bases. Deletions cut 5 bases from V and 0 bases from J, with 15 bases between. CDR1 SGHAT and CDR2 FQDESV come from the germline V gene (reference sequence). There are 16 residues in the CDR3. CDR3 sequence: CASSQVGNPSTDTQYF. The CDR3 region has the DNA TGTGCCAGCAGCCAAGTCGGGAACCCTAGCACAGATACGCAGTATTTT.

This clone was observed once. The chain joins TRBV6-5 to TRBJ1-3, with D unresolved. The CDR3 contains 12 residues. The germline CDR1 and CDR2 sequences are MNHEY and SVGAGI. V lost 6 bases, J lost 7 bases, and 10 bases lay in between. The CDR3 nucleotides are TGTGCCAGCAGCAAAGGGCGGAACACCATATATTTT. Translation gives CASSKGRNTIYF.

The chain employs TRBV7-9 and TRBJ1-3, with D maybe TRBD1 (5 bases). Trimming pared 5 bases from V and 3 bases from J, leaving 8 bases between. The germline V gene has CDR1 SEHNR and CDR2 FQNEAQ (reference sequence). The CDR3 is made up of 13 amino acids. CDR3 DNA sequence: TGTGCCAGCAGCAGGGACGGTGGAAACACCATATATTTT. Its translation: CASSRDGGNTIYF.

In regard to this clone: The sample holds other DNA sequences that translate to the same CDR3. The rearrangement joins TRBV28 to TRBJ1-5; 8 nucleotides align to TRBD1. The CDR3 length is 15 residues. Germline V gene data show CDR1 as MDHEN and CDR2 as SYDVKM. Written as DNA, the CDR3 is TGTGCTAGCCGGCGGTCCACAGGGGGAGATCAGCCCCAGCATTTT. It yields the protein CASRRSTGGDQPQHF.

The chain carries TRBV5-6 and TRBJ2-7, with 8 bases that match TRBD2. CDR1 and CDR2 (germline): SGHDT, YYEEEE. V shed 3 bases and J 2 bases; nucleotides not matched to a gene: 7. The CDR3 is 15 amino acids. CDR3 nucleotide sequence: TGTGCCAGCAGCTCCGTCAGCGGGGGTGCCTACGAGCAGTACTTC. It specifies CASSSVSGGAYEQYF.

V and J are TRBV18 and TRBJ1-1; D not resolved. The V end lost 8 bases, the J end lost 4 bases, and 11 bases lay between the germline ends. Per germline, CDR1 KGHSH and CDR2 LQKENI. The CDR3 spans 12 residues. The CDR3 DNA is TGTGCCAGCGAACCGGCCGGCACTGAAGCTTTCTTT. This sequence encodes CASEPAGTEAFF.

The chain combines TRBV28 with TRBJ1-1, with 9 bases fitting TRBD1. The junction had 15 bases not matched to a gene; V was cut back by 6 bases and J by 4 bases. The CDR3 sequence is 17 residues long. Looked up from germline, CDR1 is MDHEN and CDR2 is SYDVKM. CDR3 loop: CASSSQGADWVGTEAFF. In DNA form, the CDR3 reads TGTGCCAGCAGCTCACAGGGGGCGGATTGGGTTGGCACTGAAGCTTTCTTT.

The chain joins TRBV7-8 to TRBJ2-7; D is perhaps TRBD1 (5 bases). Trimming left V 3 bases short and J 0 bases short, with 12 bases between. Germline values: CDR1 SGHVS, CDR2 FQNEAQ. CDR3 length: 15 amino acids. The CDR3 sequence: CASSLARGPSYEQYF. CDR3 coding DNA: TGTGCCAGCAGCTTGGCAAGGGGTCCCTCCTACGAGCAGTACTTC.

The count of this clone is one. The rearrangement uses TRBV4-1 and TRBJ2-3; D unclear. Trimming stripped 0 bases from V and 1 base from J, with 14 bases between. The CDR3 length is 17 residues. The germline gives CDR1 MGHRA, CDR2 YSYEKL. This CDR3 reads CASSQDVRQSGTDTQYF. CDR3 in DNA: TGCGCCAGCAGCCAAGATGTGCGCCAGAGCGGCACAGATACGCAGTATTTT.

The rearrangement joins TRBV2 to TRBJ1-2; no clear D. CDR1 and CDR2 from the germline V gene are SNHLY and FYNNEI. V was pared by 5 bases and J by 7 bases, with 20 bases between. This CDR3 has 15 amino acids. The CDR3 DNA is TGTGCCAGCAGTCCCACCGGCGGGTTCGGAATTGGCTACACCTTC. It specifies CASSPTGGFGIGYTF.

This clone was recorded a few times. V and J are TRBV21-1 and TRBJ1-4. TRBV21-1 is described as a pseudogene. The CDR3 loop spans 11 amino acids. The CDR3 protein is CAPSYNEKLFF. CDR3 DNA: TGCGCCCCGAGCTATAATGAAAAACTGTTTTTT.

V gene TRBV10-3 combines with J gene TRBJ2-7; tentatively, D is TRBD2 (5 bases). This CDR3 contains 13 residues. Trimming pared 8 bases from V and 6 bases from J, leaving 17 bases between. Germline V lookup: CDR1 ENHRY, CDR2 SYGVKD. CDR3 sequence: CAIAREPPGEQYF. CDR3 sequence (DNA): TGTGCCATCGCGAGGGAGCCCCCTGGCGAGCAGTACTTC.

Regarding this clone: Other DNA sequences within the sample encode an identical CDR3. V gene TRBV6-6 combines with J gene TRBJ2-5; no definite D call. Germline values: CDR1 MNHNY, CDR2 SVGAGI (reference sequence). CDR3 length: 11 residues. The ends were cut back, 2 bases at V and 5 bases at J, with 3 bases in the middle. The CDR3 DNA sequence: TGTGCCAGCAGTTACGGTGAGACCCAGTACTTC. This gives the protein CASSYGETQYF.

This sequence joins TRBV28 and TRBJ2-3; weak D call: TRBD1 (6 bases). Trimming removed 6 bases from V and 0 bases from J, with 13 bases in between. This CDR3 is 15 amino acids long. Germline CDR1 reads MDHEN; CDR2 reads SYDVKM. The CDR3: CASRSRDTSTDTQYF. The CDR3 DNA is TGTGCCAGCAGAAGCCGGGACACGAGCACAGATACGCAGTATTTT.

This clone has a handful of counts. The chain has TRBV7-2 and TRBJ1-1, with a possible D match to TRBD1 (5 bases). V was pared by 1 base and J by 1 base, with 10 bases between. Per germline, CDR1 SGHTA and CDR2 FQGNSA. This CDR3 region has 15 residues. The CDR3, as DNA: TGTGCCAGCAGCTTAGTGGGGGGGACGAACACTGAAGCTTTCTTT. It codes for CASSLVGGTNTEAFF. Full variable domain (rest looked up from reference TRBV7-2 and TRBJ1-1): GAGVSQSPSNKVTEKGKDVELRCDPISGHTALYWYRQSLGQGLEFLIYFQGNSAPDKSGLPSDRFSAERTGGSVSTLTIQRTQQEDSAVYLCASSLVGGTNTEAFFGQGTRLTVV.